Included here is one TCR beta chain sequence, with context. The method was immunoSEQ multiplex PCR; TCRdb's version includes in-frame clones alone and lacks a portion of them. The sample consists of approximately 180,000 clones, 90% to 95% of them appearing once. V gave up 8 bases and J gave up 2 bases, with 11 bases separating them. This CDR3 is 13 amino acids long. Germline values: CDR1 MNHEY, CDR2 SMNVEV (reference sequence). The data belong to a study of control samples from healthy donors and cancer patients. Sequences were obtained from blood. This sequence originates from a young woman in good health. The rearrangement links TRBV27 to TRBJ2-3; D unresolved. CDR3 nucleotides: TGTGCCAGCTCGCCACTGGTCACAGATACGCAGTATTTT. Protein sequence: CASSPLVTDTQYF.